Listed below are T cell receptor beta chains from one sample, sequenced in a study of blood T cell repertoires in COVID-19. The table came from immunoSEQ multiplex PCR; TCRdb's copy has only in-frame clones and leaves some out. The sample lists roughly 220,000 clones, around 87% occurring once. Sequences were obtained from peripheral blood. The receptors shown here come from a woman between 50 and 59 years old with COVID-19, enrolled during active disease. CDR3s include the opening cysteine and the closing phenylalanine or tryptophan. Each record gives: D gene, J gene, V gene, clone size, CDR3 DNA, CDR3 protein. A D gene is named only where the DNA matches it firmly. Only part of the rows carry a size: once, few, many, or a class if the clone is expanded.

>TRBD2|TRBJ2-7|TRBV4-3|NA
TGCGCCAGCAGCCAAGCACAGGGACTAGGGGAGCAGTACTTC
CASSQAQGLGEQYF
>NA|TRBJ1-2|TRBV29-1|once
TGCAGCGTTGGGGAGGTGGGCTATGGCTACACCTTC
CSVGEVGYGYTF
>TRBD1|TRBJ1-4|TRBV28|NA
TGTGCCAGCAGTCCGTGGGACAGGGGAGCAACTAATGAAAAACTGTTTTTT
CASSPWDRGATNEKLFF
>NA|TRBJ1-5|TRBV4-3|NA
TGCGCCAGCAGCCAAGATTTTCCAGTGACTTATCAGCCCCAGCATTTT
CASSQDFPVTYQPQHF
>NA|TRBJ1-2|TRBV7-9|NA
TGTGCCAGCAGCTTAGACGGGGATGGCTACACCTTC
CASSLDGDGYTF
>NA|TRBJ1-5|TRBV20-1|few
TGCAGTGCCAGGGGAAATCAGCCCCAGCATTTT
CSARGNQPQHF
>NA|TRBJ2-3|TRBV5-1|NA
TGCGCCAGCAGCGGGGGCCCAAACACAGATACGCAGTATTTT
CASSGGPNTDTQYF
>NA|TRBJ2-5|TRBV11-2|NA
TGTGCCAGCTCCGGAGGAGGCGGCGGGACCCAGTACTTC
CASSGGGGGTQYF
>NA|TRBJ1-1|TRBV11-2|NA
TGTGCCAGCAGAACAATGAACACTGAAGCTTTCTTT
CASRTMNTEAFF
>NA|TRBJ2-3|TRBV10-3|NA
TGTGCCATCAAGGTGGGGGCGAACACAGATACGCAGTATTTT
CAIKVGANTDTQYF
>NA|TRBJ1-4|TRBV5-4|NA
TGTGCCAGCAGCTTGGCCGGTAATGAAAAACTGTTTTTT
CASSLAGNEKLFF
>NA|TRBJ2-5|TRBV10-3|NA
TGTGCCATCAGTGAGGGTCGCGGGCAAGAGACCCAGTACTTC
CAISEGRGQETQYF
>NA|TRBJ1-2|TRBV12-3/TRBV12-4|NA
TGTGCCAGCAGTTTATGGGTGCTGGGCGGCTACACCTTC
CASSLWVLGGYTF
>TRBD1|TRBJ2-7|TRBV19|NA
TGTGCCAGTAGTTCCGGGGGGACAGGGATGTACGAGCAGTACTTC
CASSSGGTGMYEQYF
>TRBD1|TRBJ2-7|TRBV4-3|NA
TGCGCCAGCAGCCAGGAAAGGACAGGGGGCTACGAGCAGTACTTC
CASSQERTGGYEQYF
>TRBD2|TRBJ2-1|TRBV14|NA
TGTGCCAGCAGCCGCCGCGGGGGGGACAATGAGCAGTTCTTC
CASSRRGGDNEQFF
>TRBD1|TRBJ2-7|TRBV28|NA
TGTGCCAGCAGTACCCTGGGACAGAGCTCCTACGAGCAGTACTTC
CASSTLGQSSYEQYF
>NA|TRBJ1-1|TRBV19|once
TGTGCCAGTAGTATAATCGTTTTCAGGGGAGGGACTGAAGCTTTCTTT
CASSIIVFRGGTEAFF
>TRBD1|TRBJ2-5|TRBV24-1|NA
TGTGCCACCAGTGACCGGGACAGCCAAGAGACCCAGTACTTC
CATSDRDSQETQYF
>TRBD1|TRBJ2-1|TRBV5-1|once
TGCGCCAGCAGCTCTTTGGACAGGGGGCCAGTCTCCTACAATGAGCAGTTCTTC
CASSSLDRGPVSYNEQFF
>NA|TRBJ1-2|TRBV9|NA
TGTGCCAGCAGCTCAACCCGGGGGGGGTCCAAGGACTTC
CASSSTRGGSKDF
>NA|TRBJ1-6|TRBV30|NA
TGTGCCTGGAGTGTACAAAACATCCCGAAGACAACCCTCCACTTT
CAWSVQNIPKTTLHF
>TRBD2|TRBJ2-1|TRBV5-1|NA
TGCGCCAGCAGCTTTCAGCCCCTTCCGGGACTAGCGGGGAATGAGCAGTTCTTC
CASSFQPLPGLAGNEQFF
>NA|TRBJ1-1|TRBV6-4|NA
TGTGCCAGCACCCCGGGACACCCGAACACTGAAGCTTTCTTT
CASTPGHPNTEAFF
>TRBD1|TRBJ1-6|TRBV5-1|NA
TGCGCCAGCAGGCCCCAGGGGGCAGATTCACCCCTCCACTTT
CASRPQGADSPLHF
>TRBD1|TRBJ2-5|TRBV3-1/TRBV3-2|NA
TGTGCCAGCAGCCCCAGGGGGCCCACCCAAGAGACCCAGTACTTC
CASSPRGPTQETQYF
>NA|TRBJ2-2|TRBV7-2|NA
TGTGCCAGCAGCTACAGGGATCCCGGGGAGCTGTTTTTT
CASSYRDPGELFF
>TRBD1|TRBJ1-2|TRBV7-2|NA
TGTGCCAGCAGCTCCGCCGGGACAGCATACTATGGCTACACCTTC
CASSSAGTAYYGYTF
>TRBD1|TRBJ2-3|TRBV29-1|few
TGCAGCGTGACAGGGGGCACAGATACGCAGTATTTT
CSVTGGTDTQYF
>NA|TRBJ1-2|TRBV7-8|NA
TGTGCCAGCAGCCCGGGGGGTGAGACCTACTATGGCTACACCTTC
CASSPGGETYYGYTF
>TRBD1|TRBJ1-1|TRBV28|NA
TGTGCCAGCATTATGGCCCCTTCCGGGACAGGGGGATATGTTTTCTTT
CASIMAPSGTGGYVFF
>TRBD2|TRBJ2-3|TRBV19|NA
TGTGCCAGTAGTACTAGCGGGGGGGCCCCAGATACGCAGTATTTT
CASSTSGGAPDTQYF
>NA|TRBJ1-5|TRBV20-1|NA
TGCAGTGCTGCGGGTCAGCCCCAGCATTTT
CSAAGQPQHF